The 6 T cell receptor beta chains below were found in one sample sequenced in a study of shared T cell receptors in the human thymus. TCRdb keeps only in-frame clones here, not all; method: immunoSEQ multiplex PCR. The table includes about 380,000 clones, 85% to 95% detected once. Sequencing was performed on thymocytes. Every receptor here comes from a human donor.

This rearrangement joins TRBV30 to TRBJ1-2, with TRBD1 matching 7 bases. The trim removed 8 bases at V and 5 bases at J, leaving 8 bases unmatched. This CDR3 contains 12 residues. Germline V gives CDR1 GTSNPN, CDR2 SVGIG (reference sequence). The CDR3 here is CAEDRYGYGYTF. CDR3 coding DNA: TGTGCCGAGGACAGGTATGGATATGGCTACACCTTC.

This clone was seen just once. The chain combines TRBV7-6 with TRBJ2-7; 12 positions agree with TRBD1. The DNA end lines up better with TRBJ2-5; the J call may be wrong. This CDR3 has 15 amino acids. Germline CDR1 and CDR2: SGHVS and FNYEAQ. Here the CDR3 DNA reads TGTGCCAGCAGCCTGGGACAGGGGGCGAGGGAGACCCAGTACTTC. Protein product: CASSLGQGARETQYF.

The chain links TRBV9 to TRBJ2-1; TRBD2 agrees at 15 bases. Germline V gives CDR1 SGDLS, CDR2 YYNGEE. J gave up 12 bases and V 4 bases, and 14 bases lay outside the gene matches. The CDR3 runs to 17 residues. The CDR3 loop reads CASSSPLGLAGGFGQFF. CDR3 DNA: TGTGCCAGCAGCTCCCCCTTGGGACTAGCGGGAGGTTTTGGGCAGTTCTTC.

The rearrangement joins TRBV4-1 to TRBJ2-7; 7 bases are a match to TRBD2. CDR1 and CDR2 from the germline V gene are MGHRA and YSYEKL. Trimming removed 0 bases from V and 3 bases from J; junction bases left unmatched: 2. The CDR3 is 14 amino acids. The chain's CDR3 is CASSQDRDYYEQYF. In nucleotides, the CDR3 is TGCGCCAGCAGCCAAGACAGGGACTACTACGAGCAGTACTTC.

The gene calls are TRBV18 and TRBJ2-1; tentative D call: TRBD1 (6 bases). Germline assignment: CDR1 KGHSH and CDR2 LQKENI. V lost 0 bases and J 0 bases, leaving 9 bases between the germline ends. This CDR3 comprises 16 residues. CDR3 sequence (DNA): TGTGCCAGCTCACCACCGGACAGTTCCTCCTACAATGAGCAGTTCTTC. As protein: CASSPPDSSSYNEQFF.

This chain uses TRBV7-9 with TRBJ1-3, with D possibly matching TRBD1 (6 bases). The CDR3 is made up of 15 amino acids. Germline assignment: CDR1 SEHNR and CDR2 FQNEAQ (reference sequence). With 2 bases removed from V and 15 bases from J, the gap between germline ends came to 23 bases. CDR3 residues: CASSLHHLKGTCAYF. The DNA for the CDR3 is TGTGCCAGCAGCTTACACCACCTAAAGGGGACATGTGCATATTTT.